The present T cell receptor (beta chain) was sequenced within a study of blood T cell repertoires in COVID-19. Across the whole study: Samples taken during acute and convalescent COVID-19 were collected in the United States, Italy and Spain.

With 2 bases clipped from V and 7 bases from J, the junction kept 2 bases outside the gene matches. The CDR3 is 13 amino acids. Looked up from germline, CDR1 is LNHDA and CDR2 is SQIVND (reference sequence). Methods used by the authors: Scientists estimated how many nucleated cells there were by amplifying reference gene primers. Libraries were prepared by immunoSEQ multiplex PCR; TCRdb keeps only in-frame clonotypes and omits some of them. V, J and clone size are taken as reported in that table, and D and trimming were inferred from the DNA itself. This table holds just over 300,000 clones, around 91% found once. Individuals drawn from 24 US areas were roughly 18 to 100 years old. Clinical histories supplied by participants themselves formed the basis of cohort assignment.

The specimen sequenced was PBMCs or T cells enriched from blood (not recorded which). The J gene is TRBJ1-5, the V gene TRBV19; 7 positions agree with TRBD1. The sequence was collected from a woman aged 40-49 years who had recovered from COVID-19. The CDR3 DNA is TGTGCCAGTAGTATATGGGGACAGCAGCCCCAGCATTTT. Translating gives CASSIWGQQPQHF.